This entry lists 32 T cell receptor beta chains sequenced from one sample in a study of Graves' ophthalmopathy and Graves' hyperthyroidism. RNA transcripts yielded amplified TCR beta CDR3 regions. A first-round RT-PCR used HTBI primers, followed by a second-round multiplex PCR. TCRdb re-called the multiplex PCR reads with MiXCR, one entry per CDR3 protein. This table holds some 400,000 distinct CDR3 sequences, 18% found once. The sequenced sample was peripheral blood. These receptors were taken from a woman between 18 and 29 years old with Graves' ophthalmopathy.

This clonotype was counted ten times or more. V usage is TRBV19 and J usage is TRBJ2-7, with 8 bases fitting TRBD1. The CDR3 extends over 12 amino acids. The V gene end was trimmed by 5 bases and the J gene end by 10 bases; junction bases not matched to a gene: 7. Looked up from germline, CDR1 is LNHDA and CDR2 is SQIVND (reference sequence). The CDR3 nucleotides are TGTGCCAGTAGTCTCCTCGGACAGGGTCAGTACTTC. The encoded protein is CASSLLGQGQYF.

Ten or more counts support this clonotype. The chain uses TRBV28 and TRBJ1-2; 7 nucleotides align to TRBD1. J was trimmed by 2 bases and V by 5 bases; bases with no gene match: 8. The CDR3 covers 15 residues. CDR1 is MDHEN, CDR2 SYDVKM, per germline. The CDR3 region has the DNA TGTGCCAGCAGTCCAGGGACAGATTTAAACTATGGCTACACCTTC. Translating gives CASSPGTDLNYGYTF.

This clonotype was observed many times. CDR3 region: CASSLGAGPGEQYF. In DNA form, the CDR3 reads TGTGCCAGCAGTTTAGGGGCCGGTCCAGGCGAGCAGTACTTC. J is TRBJ2-7 and V is TRBV12-3 or TRBV12-4; no reliable D call. V was cut by 1 base and J by 6 bases, with 13 bases left in between. The CDR3 has 14 amino acids.

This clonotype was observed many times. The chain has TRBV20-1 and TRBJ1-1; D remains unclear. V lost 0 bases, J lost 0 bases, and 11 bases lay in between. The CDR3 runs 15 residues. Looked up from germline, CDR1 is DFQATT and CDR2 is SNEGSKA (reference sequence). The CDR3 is CSARDPDGMNTEAFF. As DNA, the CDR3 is TGCAGTGCTAGAGATCCGGACGGCATGAACACTGAAGCTTTCTTT.

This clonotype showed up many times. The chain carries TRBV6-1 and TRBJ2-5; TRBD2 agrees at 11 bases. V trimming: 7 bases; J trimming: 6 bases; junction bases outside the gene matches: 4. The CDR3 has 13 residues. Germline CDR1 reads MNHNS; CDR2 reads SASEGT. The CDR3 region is CASIAGGIKTQYF. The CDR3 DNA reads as TGTGCCAGCATAGCGGGAGGGATAAAGACCCAGTACTTC.

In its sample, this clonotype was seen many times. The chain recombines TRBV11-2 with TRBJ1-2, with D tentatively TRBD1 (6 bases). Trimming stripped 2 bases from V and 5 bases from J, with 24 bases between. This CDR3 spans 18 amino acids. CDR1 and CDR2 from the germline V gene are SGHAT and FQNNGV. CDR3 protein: CASSLRGAELLGIYGYTF. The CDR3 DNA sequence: TGTGCCAGCAGCTTACGGGGGGCGGAACTACTCGGAATATATGGCTACACCTTC. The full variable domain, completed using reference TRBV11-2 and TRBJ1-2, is EAGVAQSPRYKIIEKRQSVAFWCNPISGHATLYWYQQILGQGPKLLIQFQNNGVVDDSQLPKDRFSAERLKGVDSTLKIQPAKLEDSAVYLCASSLRGAELLGIYGYTFGSGTRLTVV.

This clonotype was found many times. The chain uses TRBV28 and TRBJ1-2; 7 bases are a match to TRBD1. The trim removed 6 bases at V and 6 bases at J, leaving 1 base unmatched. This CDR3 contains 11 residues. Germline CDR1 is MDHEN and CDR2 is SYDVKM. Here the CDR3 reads CASSTGDGYTF. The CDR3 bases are TGTGCCAGCAGCACAGGGGATGGCTACACCTTC.

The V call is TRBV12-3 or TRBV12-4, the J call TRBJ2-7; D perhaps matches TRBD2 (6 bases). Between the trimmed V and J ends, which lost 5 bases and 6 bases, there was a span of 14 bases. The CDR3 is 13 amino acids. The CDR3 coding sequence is TGTGCCAGCAGTGAATGGCGGGGCGCCGAGCAGTACTTC. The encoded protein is CASSEWRGAEQYF.

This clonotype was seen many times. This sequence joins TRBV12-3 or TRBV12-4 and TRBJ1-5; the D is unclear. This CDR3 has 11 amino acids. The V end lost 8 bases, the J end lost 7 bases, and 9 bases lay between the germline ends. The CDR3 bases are TGTGCCAGCGGTACCGGACAGCCCCAGCATTTT. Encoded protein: CASGTGQPQHF.

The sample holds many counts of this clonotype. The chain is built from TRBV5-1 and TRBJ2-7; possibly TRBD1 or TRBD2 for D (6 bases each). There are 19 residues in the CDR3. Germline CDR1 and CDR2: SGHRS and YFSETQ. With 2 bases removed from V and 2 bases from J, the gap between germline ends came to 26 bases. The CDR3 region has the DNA TGCGCCAGCAGCTTTTTGGGGGGCTCGACAGCAATACTTACCTACGAGCAGTACTTC. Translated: CASSFLGGSTAILTYEQYF.

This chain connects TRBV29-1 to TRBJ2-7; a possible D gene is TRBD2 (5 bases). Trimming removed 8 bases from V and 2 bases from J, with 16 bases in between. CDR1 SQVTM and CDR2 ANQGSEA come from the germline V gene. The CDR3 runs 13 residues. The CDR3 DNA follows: TGCAGCACTTATGAGGGCGGAACCTACGAGCAGTACTTC. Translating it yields CSTYEGGTYEQYF.

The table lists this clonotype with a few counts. CDR3 region: CASSLEAAAETQYF. CDR3 DNA: TGCGCCAGCAGCTTGGAAGCCGCAGCAGAGACCCAGTACTTC. This chain links TRBV5-1 with TRBJ2-5; D is undetermined. This CDR3 is 14 amino acids long. CDR1 SGHRS and CDR2 YFSETQ come from the germline V gene. V gave up 0 bases and J gave up 4 bases, with 10 bases separating them.

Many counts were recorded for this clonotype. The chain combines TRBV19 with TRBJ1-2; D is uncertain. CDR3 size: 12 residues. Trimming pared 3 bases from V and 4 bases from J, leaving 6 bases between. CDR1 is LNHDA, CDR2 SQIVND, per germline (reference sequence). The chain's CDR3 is CASSIGPYGYTF. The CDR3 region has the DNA TGTGCCAGTAGTATTGGGCCCTATGGCTACACCTTC. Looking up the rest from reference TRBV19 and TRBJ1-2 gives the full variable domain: DGGITQSPKYLFRKEGQNVTLSCEQNLNHDAMYWYRQDPGQGLRLIYYSQIVNDFQKGDIAEGYSVSREKKESFPLTVTSAQKNPTAFYLCASSIGPYGYTFGSGTRLTVV.

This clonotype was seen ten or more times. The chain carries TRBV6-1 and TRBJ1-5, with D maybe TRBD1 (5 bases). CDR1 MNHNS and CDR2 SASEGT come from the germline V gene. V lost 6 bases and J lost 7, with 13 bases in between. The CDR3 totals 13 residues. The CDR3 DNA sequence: TGTGCCAGCAGGCGGGGCCTCGCACAGCCCCAGCATTTT. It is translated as CASRRGLAQPQHF.

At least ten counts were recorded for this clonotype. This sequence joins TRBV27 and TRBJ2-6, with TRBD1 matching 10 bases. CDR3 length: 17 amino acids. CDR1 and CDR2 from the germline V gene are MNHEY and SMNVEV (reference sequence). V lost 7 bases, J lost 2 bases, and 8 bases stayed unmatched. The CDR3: CASKGTGVYPGANVLTF. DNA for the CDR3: TGTGCCAGCAAAGGGACAGGGGTGTATCCTGGGGCCAACGTCCTGACTTTC.

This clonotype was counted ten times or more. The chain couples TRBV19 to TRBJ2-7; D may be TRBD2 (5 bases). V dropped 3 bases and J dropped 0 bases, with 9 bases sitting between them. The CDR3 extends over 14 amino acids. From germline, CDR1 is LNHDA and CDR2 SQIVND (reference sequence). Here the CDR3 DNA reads TGTGCCAGTAGTATCCCGGGATACTCCTACGAGCAGTACTTC. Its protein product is CASSIPGYSYEQYF.

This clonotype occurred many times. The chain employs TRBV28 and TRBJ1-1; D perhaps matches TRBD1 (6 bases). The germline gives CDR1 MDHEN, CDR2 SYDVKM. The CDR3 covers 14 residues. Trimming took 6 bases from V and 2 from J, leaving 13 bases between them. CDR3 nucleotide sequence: TGTGCCAGCAGAATAGGACAGTTCAACACTGAAGCTTTCTTT. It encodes CASRIGQFNTEAFF.

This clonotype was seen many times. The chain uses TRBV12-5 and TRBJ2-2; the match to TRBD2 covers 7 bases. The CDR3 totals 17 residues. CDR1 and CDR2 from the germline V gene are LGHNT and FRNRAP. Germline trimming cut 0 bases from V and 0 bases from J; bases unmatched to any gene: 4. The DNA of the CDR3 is TGTGCTAGTGGTTTGGTAGTTAGCGGGCCGAACACCGGGGAGCTGTTTTTT. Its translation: CASGLVVSGPNTGELFF.

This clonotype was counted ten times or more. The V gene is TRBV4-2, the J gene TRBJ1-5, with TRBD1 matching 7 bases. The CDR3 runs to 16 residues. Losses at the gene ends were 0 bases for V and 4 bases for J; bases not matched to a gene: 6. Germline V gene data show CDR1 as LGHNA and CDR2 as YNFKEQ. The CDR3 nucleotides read TGTGCCAGCAGCCAAGAAGAGGGGGCACGGAATCAGCCCCAGCATTTT. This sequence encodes CASSQEEGARNQPQHF.

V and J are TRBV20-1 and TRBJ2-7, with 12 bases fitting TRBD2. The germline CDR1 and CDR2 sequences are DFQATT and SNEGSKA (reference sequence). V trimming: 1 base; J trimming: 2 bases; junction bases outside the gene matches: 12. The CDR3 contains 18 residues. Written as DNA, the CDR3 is TGCAGTGCTAGAGCCGTACTAGCGGGAGGACCCACCCCCTACGAGCAGTACTTC. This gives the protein CSARAVLAGGPTPYEQYF.

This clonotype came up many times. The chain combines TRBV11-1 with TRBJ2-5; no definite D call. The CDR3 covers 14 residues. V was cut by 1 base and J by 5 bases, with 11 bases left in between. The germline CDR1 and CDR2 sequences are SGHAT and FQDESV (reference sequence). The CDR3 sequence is CASSLGRQKETQYF. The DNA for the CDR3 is TGTGCCAGCAGCTTAGGTCGCCAAAAGGAGACCCAGTACTTC.

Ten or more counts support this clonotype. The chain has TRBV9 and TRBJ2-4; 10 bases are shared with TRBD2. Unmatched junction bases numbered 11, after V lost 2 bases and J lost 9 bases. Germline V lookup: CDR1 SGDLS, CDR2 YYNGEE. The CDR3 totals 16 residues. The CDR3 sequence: CASSVSASGRGRIQYF. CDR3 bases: TGTGCCAGCAGCGTTTCCGCTAGCGGGAGAGGGCGCATTCAGTACTTC.

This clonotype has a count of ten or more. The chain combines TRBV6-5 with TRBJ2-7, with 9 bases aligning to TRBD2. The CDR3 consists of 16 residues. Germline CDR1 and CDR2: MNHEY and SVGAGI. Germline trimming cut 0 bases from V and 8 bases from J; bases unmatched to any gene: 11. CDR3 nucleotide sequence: TGTGCCAGCAGTTACTCGAGGTTATTAGCGGGGGCCCAGCAGTACTTC. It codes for CASSYSRLLAGAQQYF.

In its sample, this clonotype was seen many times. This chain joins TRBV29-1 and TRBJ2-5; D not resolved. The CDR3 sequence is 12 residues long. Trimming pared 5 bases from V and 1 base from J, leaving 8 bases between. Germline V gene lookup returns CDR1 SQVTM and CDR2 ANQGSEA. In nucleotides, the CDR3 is TGCAGCGTTCCAACTACCCAAGAGACCCAGTACTTC. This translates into CSVPTTQETQYF.

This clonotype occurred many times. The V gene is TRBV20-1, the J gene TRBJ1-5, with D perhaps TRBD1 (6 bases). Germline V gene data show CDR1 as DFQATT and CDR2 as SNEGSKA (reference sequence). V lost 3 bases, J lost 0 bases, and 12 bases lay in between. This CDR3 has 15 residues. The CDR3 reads CSASRGARSNQPQHF. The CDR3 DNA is TGCAGTGCTAGTCGGGGGGCTCGTAGCAATCAGCCCCAGCATTTT.

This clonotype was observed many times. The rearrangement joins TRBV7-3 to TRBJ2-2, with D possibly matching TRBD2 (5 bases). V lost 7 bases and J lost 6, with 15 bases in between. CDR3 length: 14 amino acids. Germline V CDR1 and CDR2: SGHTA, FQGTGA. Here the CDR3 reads CASTPRPGAGELFF. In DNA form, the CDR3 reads TGTGCCAGCACCCCCCGACCCGGGGCCGGGGAGCTGTTTTTT.

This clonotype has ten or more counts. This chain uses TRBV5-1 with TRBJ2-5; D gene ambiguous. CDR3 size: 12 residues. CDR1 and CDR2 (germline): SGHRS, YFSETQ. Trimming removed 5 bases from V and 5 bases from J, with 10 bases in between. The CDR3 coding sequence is TGCGCCAGCAGTTCCTTCGGGGAGACCCAGTACTTC. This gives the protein CASSSFGETQYF.

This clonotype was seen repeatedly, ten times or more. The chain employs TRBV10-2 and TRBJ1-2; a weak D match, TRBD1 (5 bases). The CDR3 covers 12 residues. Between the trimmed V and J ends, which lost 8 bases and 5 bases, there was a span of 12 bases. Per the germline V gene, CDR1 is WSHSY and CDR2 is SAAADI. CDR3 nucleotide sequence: TGCGCCAGCGGGGGAGGCGGTTATGGCTACACCTTC. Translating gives CASGGGGYGYTF.

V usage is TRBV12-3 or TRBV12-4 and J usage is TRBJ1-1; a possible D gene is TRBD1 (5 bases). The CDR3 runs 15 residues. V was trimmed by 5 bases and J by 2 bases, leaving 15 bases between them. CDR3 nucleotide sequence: TGTGCCAGCAGTCCCGCGGGGGTCCCCAACACTGAAGCTTTCTTT. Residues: CASSPAGVPNTEAFF.

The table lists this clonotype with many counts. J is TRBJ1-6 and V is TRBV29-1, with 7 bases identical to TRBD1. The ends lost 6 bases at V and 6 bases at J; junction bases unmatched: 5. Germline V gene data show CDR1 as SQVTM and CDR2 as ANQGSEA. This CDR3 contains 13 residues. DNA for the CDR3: TGCAGCGTCGGGACAGACTTTAATTCACCCCTCCACTTT. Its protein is CSVGTDFNSPLHF.

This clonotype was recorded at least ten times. The CDR3 is CASTPRRGVEAFF. CDR3 DNA: TGTGCCAGCACCCCCCGGAGGGGGGTTGAAGCTTTCTTT. This rearrangement joins TRBV12-3 or TRBV12-4 to TRBJ1-1; tentatively, D is TRBD1 (6 bases). V was clipped by 7 bases and J by 7 bases, with 16 bases between them. The CDR3 has 13 residues.

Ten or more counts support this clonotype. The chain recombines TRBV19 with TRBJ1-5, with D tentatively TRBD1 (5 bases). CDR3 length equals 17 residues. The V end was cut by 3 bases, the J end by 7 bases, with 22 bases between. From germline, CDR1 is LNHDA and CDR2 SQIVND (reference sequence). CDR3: CASSMSGTGPGNQPQHF. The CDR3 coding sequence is TGTGCCAGTAGTATGAGCGGGACCGGCCCGGGGAACCAGCCCCAGCATTTT.